This note documents a single T cell receptor beta chain sequence. Assay used: immunoSEQ multiplex PCR; TCRdb lists only in-frame clones, some missing. The table has about 120,000 clones, 70% to 80% seen once. This specimen comes from a study of blood T cell repertoires in COVID-19. At the level of the study: The cDNA or gDNA used as material had been derived from T cells, B-cell-depleted T cells, or PBMCs.

The CDR3 is 17 amino acids. Germline CDR1 KGHDR, CDR2 SFDVKD. J gave up 0 bases and V 6 bases, and 8 bases lay outside the gene matches. The rearrangement links TRBV24-1 to TRBJ2-3; 10 nucleotides align to TRBD1. The receptor's source is a man aged 40-55 years with active or convalescent COVID-19. The sequenced material came from peripheral blood. The DNA of the CDR3 is TGTGCCACCAGTACGGACAGGGGGTTTTCTAGCACAGATACGCAGTATTTT. As protein: CATSTDRGFSSTDTQYF.